Presented here are 20 T cell receptor beta chains from one specimen sequenced in a study of T cell responses to AZD1222 COVID-19 vaccine. Sequencing was performed with immunoSEQ multiplex PCR; in TCRdb, only in-frame clones are kept and a portion is missing. This sample has 150,000 to 200,000 clones; roughly 94% occur once, and the top ten carry around 0.98%. Specimen: peripheral blood, collected 28 days after the second AZD1222 dose. The source of these receptors is an adult who received the AZD1222 COVID-19 vaccine.

In the case of this clone: Being one base from a much bigger clone, this may be a read error. The rearrangement joins TRBV7-9 to TRBJ1-1, with D perhaps TRBD1 (5 bases). The CDR3 contains 13 residues. CDR1 is SEHNR, CDR2 FQNEAQ, per germline (reference sequence). The germline V and J ends were trimmed by 3 bases and 3 bases, with 8 bases remaining between them. This CDR3 reads CASSLGEDTEAFF. The CDR3 DNA reads as TGTGCCAGCAGCTTGGGGGAGGACACTGAAGCTTTCTTT.

In its sample, this clone was seen once. This rearrangement joins TRBV30 to TRBJ2-3, with D possibly TRBD2 on 6 matching bases. The CDR3 runs 12 residues. The germline V and J ends were trimmed by 0 bases and 9 bases, with 10 bases remaining between them. The V gene's germline CDR1 is GTSNPN and CDR2 SVGIG (reference sequence). The chain's CDR3 is CAWSVTGETQYF. CDR3 in DNA: TGTGCCTGGAGTGTAACGGGGGAGACGCAGTATTTT.

The chain joins TRBV2 to TRBJ1-2; maybe TRBD1 (5 bases). The CDR3 loop spans 13 amino acids. Trimming took off 10 bases at V and 7 bases at J, with 19 bases between the two ends. CDR1 is SNHLY, CDR2 FYNNEI, per germline. The CDR3 here is CANTPSGGPGYTF. The CDR3 bases are TGTGCCAACACACCTTCGGGGGGACCTGGCTACACCTTC.

This rearrangement joins TRBV6-5 to TRBJ2-5, with 8 positions matching TRBD2. This CDR3 comprises 15 residues. Germline trimming cut 5 bases from V and 5 bases from J; bases unmatched to any gene: 10. The germline gives CDR1 MNHEY, CDR2 SVGAGI. In DNA, the CDR3 is TGTGCCAGCAGTCTCGGGGGGGGGCTGGCGGAGACCCAGTACTTC. It encodes CASSLGGGLAETQYF.

This chain uses TRBV5-6 with TRBJ1-1, with D tentatively TRBD1 (5 bases). The V and J ends lost 3 bases and 3 bases respectively, with 15 bases between them. In germline, CDR1 is SGHDT, CDR2 YYEEEE. The CDR3 loop spans 15 amino acids. CDR3 DNA: TGTGCCAGCAGCTCGGGAGGGGTTGGGCACACTGAAGCTTTCTTT. Its translation: CASSSGGVGHTEAFF.

This sequence joins TRBV7-9 and TRBJ1-2; tentative D call: TRBD1 (6 bases). This CDR3 is built from 15 residues. Trimming took off 2 bases at V and 9 bases at J, with 19 bases between the two ends. CDR1 is SEHNR, CDR2 FQNEAQ, per germline (reference sequence). The CDR3 region is CASSLLSGQGTSYTF. In nucleotides, the CDR3 is TGTGCCAGCAGCTTATTATCGGGGCAGGGGACTAGCTACACCTTC.

The rearrangement joins TRBV7-9 to TRBJ2-5, with D possibly being TRBD1 (5 bases). Germline V lookup: CDR1 SEHNR, CDR2 FQNEAQ (reference sequence). V was pared by 8 bases and J by 0 bases, with 16 bases between. The length of the CDR3 is 15 residues. CDR3 DNA sequence: TGTGCCAGCCGCGAAAAGGGGTCCCACCAAGAGACCCAGTACTTC. Translating gives CASREKGSHQETQYF.

This clone has a single count. The chain combines TRBV10-3 with TRBJ2-5, with 8 bases fitting TRBD2. V shed 2 bases, J shed 1 base, and the junction held 9 bases outside the gene matches. This CDR3 is built from 17 residues. Germline V gene sequence: CDR1 ENHRY, CDR2 SYGVKD. DNA of the CDR3: TGTGCCATCAGTGAGGGGTTAGCGGGGACCCTCCAAGAGACCCAGTACTTC. This encodes CAISEGLAGTLQETQYF.

Comment on this clone: The sample carries other DNA sequences with the same CDR3. The genes are TRBV18 and TRBJ1-1; tentatively, D is TRBD1 (6 bases). CDR3 length equals 13 residues. CDR1 and CDR2 from the germline V gene are KGHSH and LQKENI. V was clipped by 4 bases and J by 3 bases, with 9 bases between them. The CDR3 reads CASSLNRDTEAFF. Here the CDR3 DNA reads TGTGCCAGCTCACTTAACAGGGACACTGAAGCTTTCTTT.

The J gene is TRBJ2-3, the V gene TRBV19; D is undetermined. Trimming pared 7 bases from V and 5 bases from J, leaving 10 bases between. This CDR3 region has 12 residues. Germline V gene lookup returns CDR1 LNHDA and CDR2 SQIVND (reference sequence). The CDR3 region has the DNA TGTGCCAGTATAGGGTCAATAGATACGCAGTATTTT. Protein product: CASIGSIDTQYF.

The chain carries TRBV29-1 and TRBJ1-1; D not resolved. Germline values: CDR1 SQVTM, CDR2 ANQGSEA. Trimming took 3 bases from V and 0 from J, leaving 8 bases between them. The CDR3 has 13 residues. CDR3 nucleotide sequence: TGCAGCGTTGACTTGGTCGTGAACACTGAAGCTTTCTTT. It encodes CSVDLVVNTEAFF.

The V call is TRBV7-2, the J call TRBJ1-5; 7 nucleotides match TRBD1. After removal of 5 bases from V and 5 bases from J, the junction contained 3 bases not matched to a gene. This CDR3 has 13 residues. Germline loops: CDR1 SGHTA, CDR2 FQGNSA. The DNA for the CDR3 is TGTGCCAGCAGCCCGAGGGGGCATCAGCCCCAGCATTTT. Translating gives CASSPRGHQPQHF.

This clone was picked up one time. The chain links TRBV29-1 to TRBJ1-1, with 7 bases that match TRBD1. This CDR3 has 11 amino acids. With V trimmed by 7 bases and J by 6 bases, 5 bases remained unmatched. CDR1 and CDR2 from the germline V gene are SQVTM and ANQGSEA. The CDR3 protein is CSAGGTSEAFF. The CDR3 DNA sequence: TGCAGCGCAGGGGGTACCTCTGAAGCTTTCTTT.

This clone was observed once. This sequence joins TRBV7-9 and TRBJ1-1; possible D gene TRBD1, 5 bases. The V gene's germline CDR1 is SEHNR and CDR2 FQNEAQ (reference sequence). Trimming pared 3 bases from V and 1 base from J, leaving 12 bases between. CDR3 size: 15 residues. The CDR3 DNA reads TGTGCCAGCAGCTTGAGGACATCCTCGAACACTGAAGCTTTCTTT. Translating it yields CASSLRTSSNTEAFF.

This chain connects TRBV7-8 to TRBJ2-3, with 9 bases matching TRBD1. Germline V gives CDR1 SGHVS, CDR2 FQNEAQ. CDR3 length: 14 residues. V trimming: 6 bases; J trimming: 5 bases; junction bases outside the gene matches: 6. CDR3 in amino acids: CASSHGQGKDTQYF. CDR3 in DNA: TGTGCCAGCAGTCACGGACAGGGGAAAGATACGCAGTATTTT.

The chain employs TRBV2 and TRBJ2-7; no reliable D call. The V gene lost 0 bases and the J gene lost 1 base, with 7 bases spanning the gap. The CDR3 is made up of 14 amino acids. Looked up from germline, CDR1 is SNHLY and CDR2 is FYNNEI. In DNA, the CDR3 is TGTGCCAGCAGTGAAGCCCCAGCGTCCTACGAGCAGTACTTC. Amino acid sequence: CASSEAPASYEQYF.

This chain uses TRBV7-2 with TRBJ1-2, with 8 bases aligning to TRBD1. The ends lost 4 bases at V and 6 bases at J; junction bases unmatched: 7. The CDR3 spans 14 residues. Looked up from germline, CDR1 is SGHTA and CDR2 is FQGNSA. The CDR3 protein is CASSSRQGMDGYTF. The CDR3 nucleotides are TGTGCCAGCAGCTCCAGACAGGGGATGGATGGCTACACCTTC.

This chain connects TRBV19 to TRBJ1-1; possibly TRBD1 for D (5 bases). CDR1 and CDR2 from the germline V gene are LNHDA and SQIVND (reference sequence). The CDR3 sequence is 14 residues long. The V end lost 8 bases, the J end lost 5 bases, and 18 bases lay between the germline ends. CDR3 nucleotide sequence: TGTGCCAGTTTCCCCAAGGGGAGGGGTACTGAAGCTTTCTTT. Translation: CASFPKGRGTEAFF.

The gene calls are TRBV7-2 and TRBJ1-2; 7 bases match TRBD1. Germline V gene data show CDR1 as SGHTA and CDR2 as FQGNSA. Trimming cost V 3 bases and J 7 bases; bases outside gene matches: 8. The CDR3 is 14 amino acids. The CDR3, as DNA: TGTGCCAGCAGCTTCCAGGGGGGGGACGGTGGCTACACCTTC. Its protein product is CASSFQGGDGGYTF.

The chain combines TRBV19 with TRBJ1-3, with 7 bases fitting TRBD1. Unmatched junction bases numbered 7, after V lost 5 bases and J lost 0 bases. This CDR3 has 16 residues. The germline CDR1 and CDR2 sequences are LNHDA and SQIVND (reference sequence). The DNA for the CDR3 is TGTGCCAGTAGTGCCCGGGACAGCAACTCTGGAAACACCATATATTTT. It specifies CASSARDSNSGNTIYF.